These 29 T cell receptor beta chains originate from one sample sequenced in a study of T cell responses to AZD1222 COVID-19 vaccine. Libraries were prepared by immunoSEQ multiplex PCR; TCRdb keeps only in-frame clonotypes and omits some of them. The repertoire has some 130,000 clones, more than 85% of them found once; the top ten carry about 5%. This specimen was peripheral blood, taken on day 0 of AZD1222 vaccination. The receptors come from an adult in good health.

The genes are TRBV27 and TRBJ2-7; D tentatively fits TRBD1 or TRBD2 (5 bases each). This CDR3 spans 16 amino acids. Germline CDR1 is MNHEY and CDR2 is SMNVEV (reference sequence). V was shortened by 6 bases and J by 6 bases, with 24 bases between the two germline ends. CDR3 nucleotides: TGTGCCAGCAGCCCCGAATGGACACGCCTGGAGGCCGAGCAGTACTTC. Its translation: CASSPEWTRLEAEQYF.

The chain has TRBV10-2 and TRBJ1-1, with D hard to call. Germline values: CDR1 WSHSY, CDR2 SAAADI. The CDR3 runs 14 residues. V was trimmed by 2 bases and J by 6 bases, leaving 13 bases between them. CDR3 sequence: CASSENRIGAEAFF. CDR3 coding DNA: TGCGCCAGCAGTGAGAATAGGATTGGGGCTGAAGCTTTCTTT.

V gene TRBV6-2 or TRBV6-3 combines with J gene TRBJ2-1; D ambiguous. The CDR3 is 14 amino acids. Deletions cut 4 bases from V and 6 bases from J, with 13 bases between. Germline V gene sequence: CDR1 MNHEY, CDR2 SVGEGT. CDR3 loop: CASSSTDGFNEQFF. Here the CDR3 DNA reads TGTGCCAGCAGTTCGACGGACGGATTCAATGAGCAGTTCTTC.

The V call is TRBV6-5, the J call TRBJ2-1; no clear D gene. V lost 8 bases and J lost 6, with 17 bases in between. This CDR3 is built from 14 residues. Germline V gene sequence: CDR1 MNHEY, CDR2 SVGAGI. This CDR3 reads CASSTLGLVNEQFF. In DNA form, the CDR3 reads TGTGCCAGCTCTACCCTAGGGCTGGTCAATGAGCAGTTCTTC.

CDR3 region: CASSNAADNSPLHF. The CDR3 DNA sequence: TGTGCCAGCTCAAACGCAGCAGACAATTCACCCCTCCACTTT. The chain couples TRBV18 to TRBJ1-6; D is unclear. CDR1 is KGHSH, CDR2 LQKENI, per germline. The CDR3 runs 14 residues. Trimming left V 5 bases short and J 7 bases short, with 12 bases between.

The chain uses TRBV7-3 and TRBJ1-1; the D is unclear. This CDR3 region has 12 residues. Germline-derived CDR1 and CDR2 are SGHTA and FQGTGA. V lost 8 bases and J 2 bases, leaving 9 bases between the germline ends. The CDR3 bases are TGTGCCAGCGGCGACTCCAACACTGAAGCTTTCTTT. Protein product: CASGDSNTEAFF.

V is TRBV7-2 and J is TRBJ2-7, with a possible D match to TRBD1 (5 bases). V was shortened by 1 base and J by 6 bases, with 13 bases between the two germline ends. The CDR3 loop spans 14 amino acids. Germline-derived CDR1 and CDR2 are SGHTA and FQGNSA. The CDR3 nucleotides are TGTGCCAGCAGCTTAGGCCGGACACCGGCCGAGCAGTACTTC. It encodes CASSLGRTPAEQYF.

A few counts support this clone. The chain employs TRBV5-1 and TRBJ2-1, with 13 bases aligning to TRBD2. Germline assignment: CDR1 SGHRS and CDR2 YFSETQ. CDR3 length: 16 amino acids. J gave up 9 bases and V 2 bases, and 8 bases lay outside the gene matches. The CDR3: CASSLILAGGLSEQFF. CDR3 DNA: TGCGCCAGCAGCTTAATACTAGCGGGGGGGCTCAGTGAGCAGTTCTTC.

This chain connects TRBV5-8 to TRBJ1-2; 7 bases fit TRBD1. This CDR3 is 14 amino acids long. CDR1 and CDR2 (germline): SGHTS, YDEGEE. The junction had 14 bases not matched to a gene; V was cut back by 6 bases and J by 9 bases. CDR3 sequence: CASTQSRQGISYTF. The CDR3 coding sequence is TGTGCCAGCACCCAAAGTCGACAGGGTATCAGCTACACCTTC.

The V gene is TRBV6-2 or TRBV6-3, the J gene TRBJ2-7; unclear D gene. The length of the CDR3 is 12 residues. Germline values: CDR1 MNHEY, CDR2 SVGEGT. Between the trimmed V and J ends, which lost 0 bases and 4 bases, there was a span of 4 bases. CDR3 nucleotide sequence: TGTGCCAGCAGTTACTCAGAATACGAGCAGTACTTC. Protein: CASSYSEYEQYF.

The CDR3 sequence: CASSQGLAHLQVDYGYTF. DNA of the CDR3: TGTGCCAGCAGCCAAGGCCTAGCGCACCTCCAAGTGGACTATGGCTACACCTTC. The chain carries TRBV4-2 and TRBJ1-2; D remains unclear. Trimming took 1 base from V and 3 from J, leaving 21 bases between them. The CDR3 loop spans 18 amino acids. CDR1 and CDR2 (germline): LGHNA, YNFKEQ.

This clone was counted once. DNA of the CDR3: TGTGCCACGGACAGGGACTCTAACTATGGCTACACCTTC. Encoded protein: CATDRDSNYGYTF. The rearrangement links TRBV2 to TRBJ1-2; 8 positions match TRBD1. The CDR3 consists of 13 residues. Per the germline V gene, CDR1 is SNHLY and CDR2 is FYNNEI. V shed 10 bases, J shed 0 bases, and the junction held 4 bases outside the gene matches.

This clone has only one observation. The DNA for the CDR3 is TGTGCCAGCAGTTTAATGGGGGGCAAAGGGTCTGGCTACACCTTC. The encoded protein is CASSLMGGKGSGYTF. The rearrangement joins TRBV27 to TRBJ1-2; possible D gene TRBD1, 6 bases. This CDR3 is built from 15 residues. V lost 2 bases, J lost 7 bases, and 17 bases lay in between. Per the germline V gene, CDR1 is MNHEY and CDR2 is SMNVEV (reference sequence).

This clone has a single count. V gene TRBV6-1 combines with J gene TRBJ2-2; D unresolved. The CDR3 length is 14 residues. V shed 1 base and J shed 0 bases, with 3 bases lying between them. Germline-derived CDR1 and CDR2 are MNHNS and SASEGT. For the CDR3, the DNA is TGTGCCAGCAGTGAAGATCCGAACACCGGGGAGCTGTTTTTT. Its protein is CASSEDPNTGELFF.

The V gene is TRBV30, the J gene TRBJ2-2; no reliable D call. The germline V gene encodes CDR1 GTSNPN and CDR2 SVGIG (reference sequence). The ends were cut back, 0 bases at V and 4 bases at J, with 9 bases in the middle. This CDR3 contains 14 residues. The CDR3 protein is CAWSVSRVTGELFF. In nucleotides, the CDR3 is TGTGCCTGGAGTGTATCTAGAGTCACCGGGGAGCTGTTTTTT.

The chain carries TRBV10-3 and TRBJ2-3; no clear D. CDR3 length: 11 residues. Germline CDR1 reads ENHRY; CDR2 reads SYGVKD. V lost 2 bases to trimming and J lost 4 bases, with 1 base between them. The CDR3 region is CAISEADTQYF. The CDR3 DNA follows: TGTGCCATCAGTGAGGCAGATACGCAGTATTTT.

The chain couples TRBV3-1 (or the pseudogene TRBV3-2) to TRBJ1-2; possibly TRBD1 for D (6 bases). There are 15 residues in the CDR3. CDR1 and CDR2 from the germline V gene are LGHDT and YNNKEL (reference sequence). Deletions cut 0 bases from V and 7 bases from J, with 15 bases between. The DNA for the CDR3 is TGTGCCAGCAGCCAAGAGTTTCCCCAGGGGACTGGCTACACCTTC. Its protein product is CASSQEFPQGTGYTF.

This clone was seen only a few times. The chain joins TRBV4-3 to TRBJ2-2; 10 bases align to TRBD2. Looked up from germline, CDR1 is LGHNA and CDR2 is YSLEER. This CDR3 is built from 18 residues. With 1 base clipped from V and 3 bases from J, the junction kept 8 bases outside the gene matches. The DNA of the CDR3 is TGCGCCAGCAGCCAAGGTCTAGCGGGAGTTACCTACACCGGGGAGCTGTTTTTT. Encoded protein: CASSQGLAGVTYTGELFF.

The sample holds one count of this clone. This chain connects TRBV5-1 to TRBJ2-2; the D is unclear. The CDR3 consists of 12 residues. CDR1 and CDR2 (germline): SGHRS, YFSETQ. The ends were cut back, 3 bases at V and 8 bases at J, with 8 bases in the middle. The CDR3 loop is CASSSGQGELFF. The CDR3 DNA reads TGCGCCAGCAGCTCGGGTCAGGGGGAGCTGTTTTTT.

This clone occurred once. The chain is built from TRBV7-8 and TRBJ1-5; tentatively, D is TRBD1 (6 bases). Per germline, CDR1 SGHVS and CDR2 FQNEAQ. This CDR3 has 14 amino acids. Trimming cost V 5 bases and J 7 bases, with 15 bases left between them. In DNA form, the CDR3 reads TGTGCCAGCAGCATACAGGGAATGTACCAGCCCCAGCATTTT. This codes for CASSIQGMYQPQHF. The full variable domain, with the rest looked up from reference TRBV7-8 and TRBJ1-5, is GAGVSQSPRYKVAKRGQDVALRCDPISGHVSLFWYQQALGQGPEFLTYFQNEAQLDKSGLPSDRFFAERPEGSVSTLKIQRTQQEDSAVYLCASSIQGMYQPQHFGDGTRLSIL.

The chain uses TRBV18 and TRBJ1-5; 7 nucleotides match TRBD1. CDR1 is KGHSH, CDR2 LQKENI, per germline. The ends lost 6 bases at V and 3 bases at J; junction bases unmatched: 11. The length of the CDR3 is 16 residues. This chain's CDR3 is CASSILQGPYNQPQHF. DNA of the CDR3: TGTGCCAGCTCCATCTTACAGGGGCCATACAATCAGCCCCAGCATTTT.

The rearrangement joins TRBV6-5 to TRBJ1-6; possibly TRBD1 for D (5 bases). The CDR3 has 15 residues. Germline CDR1 MNHEY, CDR2 SVGAGI. V lost 7 bases, J lost 1 base, and 11 bases lay in between. The CDR3: CASTSGGSYNSPLHF. The CDR3 DNA reads as TGTGCCAGCACTTCGGGGGGGTCCTATAATTCACCCCTCCACTTT.

The chain is built from TRBV3-1 (or the pseudogene TRBV3-2) and TRBJ2-3; 11 nucleotides agree with TRBD2. V lost 5 bases to trimming and J lost 6 bases; unmatched junction nucleotides: 10. Germline V CDR1 and CDR2: LGHDT, YNNKEL (reference sequence). This CDR3 is built from 16 residues. The CDR3, as DNA: TGTGCCAGCAGCTCTATAGCGGGGGGGCCTCGGGATACGCAGTATTTT. Protein product: CASSSIAGGPRDTQYF.

V gene TRBV6-5 combines with J gene TRBJ1-2; D is possibly TRBD1 (6 bases). Germline V gene lookup returns CDR1 MNHEY and CDR2 SVGAGI. The CDR3 runs 14 residues. The germline V and J ends were trimmed by 6 bases and 5 bases, with 16 bases remaining between them. CDR3 nucleotides: TGTGCCAGCAGCCGTCTTAGGGGGAGTTATGGCTACACCTTC. This translates into CASSRLRGSYGYTF.

The rearrangement links TRBV20-1 to TRBJ2-4; the match to TRBD2 covers 9 bases. The germline V gene encodes CDR1 DFQATT and CDR2 SNEGSKA (reference sequence). CDR3 length equals 15 residues. Losses at the gene ends were 3 bases for V and 6 bases for J; bases not matched to a gene: 9. The DNA of the CDR3 is TGCAGTGCTAGTTTACTGGCGGGAGGGGCAAACATTCAGTACTTC. Encoded protein: CSASLLAGGANIQYF.

This clone was seen only a few times. The chain links TRBV7-6 to TRBJ2-5, with no clear D. Trimming removed 7 bases at V and 1 base at J, with 10 bases between. Germline V gene data show CDR1 as SGHVS and CDR2 as FNYEAQ. This CDR3 spans 13 amino acids. The CDR3 here is CASTPDGQETQYF. CDR3 nucleotides: TGTGCCAGCACCCCGGACGGCCAAGAGACCCAGTACTTC.

The chain uses TRBV2 and TRBJ1-2, with D uncertain. The V gene lost 5 bases and the J gene lost 0 bases, with 10 bases spanning the gap. This CDR3 is built from 14 residues. Germline V gene lookup returns CDR1 SNHLY and CDR2 FYNNEI. The CDR3 loop is CASSFMQTNYGYTF. DNA for the CDR3: TGTGCCAGCAGTTTTATGCAGACTAACTATGGCTACACCTTC.

The J gene is TRBJ2-1, the V gene TRBV7-9; possible D gene TRBD2, 6 bases. The CDR3 is made up of 15 amino acids. V shed 6 bases and J shed 0 bases, with 12 bases lying between them. Germline V gives CDR1 SEHNR, CDR2 FQNEAQ (reference sequence). The CDR3 loop reads CASSFTSSSYNEQFF. The CDR3 nucleotides are TGTGCCAGCAGTTTTACTAGCAGCTCCTACAATGAGCAGTTCTTC.

The chain combines TRBV14 with TRBJ1-6; possible D gene TRBD1, 5 bases. This CDR3 has 17 amino acids. V lost 0 bases to trimming and J lost 10 bases, with 19 bases between them. The germline gives CDR1 SGHDN, CDR2 FVKESK. The CDR3 here is CASSQDRDWTLESPLHF. Here the CDR3 DNA reads TGTGCCAGCAGCCAAGACCGGGACTGGACGTTGGAGTCACCCCTCCACTTT.